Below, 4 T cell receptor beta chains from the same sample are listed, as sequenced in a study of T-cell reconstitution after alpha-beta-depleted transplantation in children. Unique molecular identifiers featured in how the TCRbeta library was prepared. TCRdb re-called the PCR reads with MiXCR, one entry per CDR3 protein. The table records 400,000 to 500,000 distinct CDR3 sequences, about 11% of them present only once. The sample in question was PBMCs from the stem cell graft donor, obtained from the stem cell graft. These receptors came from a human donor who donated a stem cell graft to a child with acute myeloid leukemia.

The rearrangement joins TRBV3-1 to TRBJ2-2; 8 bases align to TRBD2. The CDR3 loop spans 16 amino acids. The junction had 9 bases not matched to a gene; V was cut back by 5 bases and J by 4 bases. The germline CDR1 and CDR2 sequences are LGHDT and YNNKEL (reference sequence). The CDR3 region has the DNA TGTGCCAGCAGCAACCTGGCGGGGGGCTTCACCGGGGAGCTGTTTTTT. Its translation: CASSNLAGGFTGELFF.

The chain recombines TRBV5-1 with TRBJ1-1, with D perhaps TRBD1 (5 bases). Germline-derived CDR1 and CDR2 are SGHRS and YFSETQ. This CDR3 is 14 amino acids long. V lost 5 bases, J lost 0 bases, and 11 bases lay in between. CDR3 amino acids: CASREGPLNTEAFF. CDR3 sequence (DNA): TGCGCCAGCAGAGAGGGACCCTTGAACACTGAAGCTTTCTTT.

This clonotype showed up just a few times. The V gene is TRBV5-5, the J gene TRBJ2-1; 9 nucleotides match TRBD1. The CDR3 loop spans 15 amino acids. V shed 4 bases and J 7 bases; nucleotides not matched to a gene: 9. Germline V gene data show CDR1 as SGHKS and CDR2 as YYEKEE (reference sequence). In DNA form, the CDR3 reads TGTGCCAGCAGCGCCAACCGGGACAGGGTGAATGAGCAGTTCTTC. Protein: CASSANRDRVNEQFF.

The CDR3 region is CASSAVGGRRTDTQYF. In DNA, the CDR3 is TGTGCCAGCAGTGCCGTGGGCGGGAGGAGAACAGATACGCAGTATTTT. The V gene is TRBV6-1, the J gene TRBJ2-3; 8 bases are shared with TRBD2. This CDR3 has 16 amino acids. Germline V gene sequence: CDR1 MNHNS, CDR2 SASEGT. Trimming cost V 4 bases and J 3 bases; bases outside gene matches: 9.